This is a list of T cell receptor beta chains from one sample in a study of response to subunit inactivated influenza vaccine. TCRdb recomputed calls from the RT-PCR reads with MiXCR, one row per CDR3 protein. The sample includes 450,000 to 600,000 distinct CDR3 sequences, approximately 15% of them seen just once. This material consisted of CD4+ T cells sorted from PBMCs, taken roughly 24 months after vaccination. These receptors all stem from a man between 45 and 75 years old who received an inactivated influenza vaccine. Both conserved end residues are part of each CDR3. A D gene is named only where the DNA matches it firmly. A row's size may be missing; if present it is once, few, many or a size class.

DNA	CDR3	D	length	size	V	J
TGTGCCAGCAGCAACCGGCTTAATAGCAATCAGCCCCAGCATTTT	CASSNRLNSNQPQHF	-	15	-	TRBV3-1	TRBJ1-5
TGTGCCAGCAGCCAAGAAGAGACCCAGTACTTC	CASSQEETQYF	-	11	many	TRBV14	TRBJ2-5
TGTGCCAGCAGCCAGGGACTTGGGGGGGAGCAGTTCTTC	CASSQGLGGEQFF	-	13	-	TRBV4-2	TRBJ2-1
TGTGCCATCAGTACAGGACCCCACGGCTATGGCTACACCTTC	CAISTGPHGYGYTF	-	14	-	TRBV10-3	TRBJ1-2
TGCGCCAGCAGCTTGGGAGGGACTAGCGGGAGCTACGAGCAGTACTTC	CASSLGGTSGSYEQYF	TRBD2	16	-	TRBV5-1	TRBJ2-7
TGCAGTGCTGACCGACAGGGTACCACCGGGGAGCTGTTTTTT	CSADRQGTTGELFF	TRBD1	14	-	TRBV20-1	TRBJ2-2
TGTGCCAGCAGCGGGCGGAGGGCCGGGGGTGAGCAGTTCTTC	CASSGRRAGGEQFF	-	14	-	TRBV11-2	TRBJ2-1
TGTGCCAGCAGCCGGGACAGTTCGTCCTACAATGAGCAGTTCTTC	CASSRDSSSYNEQFF	TRBD1	15	-	TRBV5-5	TRBJ2-1
TGTGCCAGCACCACAGACAGAGAGATTCCCTACGAGCAGTACTTC	CASTTDREIPYEQYF	-	15	-	TRBV6-2/TRBV6-3	TRBJ2-7
TGTGCCAGCAGACGTATGGGGGAGCAGTACTTC	CASRRMGEQYF	-	11	-	TRBV2	TRBJ2-7
TGTGCCAGCAGCGTGAACAGGGTCGGCAATGAGCAGTTCTTC	CASSVNRVGNEQFF	-	14	-	TRBV7-2	TRBJ2-1
TGTGCCAGCAGTGAAGCACAGGGGACCTATAATTCACCCCTCCACTTT	CASSEAQGTYNSPLHF	TRBD1	16	few	TRBV6-1	TRBJ1-6
TGTGCCAGCAGTTTATGGACTAGCGGAAACAAAAACATTCAGTACTTC	CASSLWTSGNKNIQYF	TRBD2	16	-	TRBV28	TRBJ2-4
TGTGCCAGCAGCTTCCGCGACCGGGGCGAGCAGTACTTC	CASSFRDRGEQYF	-	13	few	TRBV11-2	TRBJ2-7
TGTGCCAGCAGTGCGGGCGGGGGGGGCGCCCGCTACAATGAGCAGTTCTTC	CASSAGGGGARYNEQFF	TRBD2	17	-	TRBV28	TRBJ2-1
TGTGCCATCAGTCGGGACAGGGGGGCCTACAATGAGCAGTTCTTC	CAISRDRGAYNEQFF	TRBD1	15	-	TRBV10-3	TRBJ2-1
TGTGCCATCAGTGAGTCGAGGGACAGACTAGCGGCGAGTAATGAGCAGTTCTTC	CAISESRDRLAASNEQFF	TRBD2	18	few	TRBV10-3	TRBJ2-1
TGTGCCAGCAGCGGGCAGGCGGCCTCCTACGAGCAGTACTTC	CASSGQAASYEQYF	-	14	few	TRBV7-2	TRBJ2-7
TGCGCCAGCAGCGTCGACAGGGGGAACACCGGGGAGCTGTTTTTT	CASSVDRGNTGELFF	TRBD1	15	-	TRBV5-1	TRBJ2-2
TGTGCCAGCACCCTGGGACAGGGGTTAACTAATGAAAAACTGTTTTTT	CASTLGQGLTNEKLFF	TRBD1	16	-	TRBV25-1	TRBJ1-4
TGCGCCAGCAGCTTGGCCTTGGGAACCAACTCTGGGGCCAACGTCCTGACTTTC	CASSLALGTNSGANVLTF	-	18	many	TRBV5-1	TRBJ2-6
TGTGCCAGCAGCCAAGCAGGGGCGAACACCGGGGAGCTGTTTTTT	CASSQAGANTGELFF	-	15	many	TRBV4-2	TRBJ2-2
TGTGCCAGCAGCCCCATCTCCGGGGCTTCCTACGAGCAGTACTTC	CASSPISGASYEQYF	-	15	few	TRBV5-5	TRBJ2-7
TGTGCCTGGAGTGCGGGGACAGATACGCAGTATTTT	CAWSAGTDTQYF	-	12	few	TRBV30	TRBJ2-3
TGCGCCAGCAGCTCAGGACAACAAGACCCTCGTGAGCAGTACTTC	CASSSGQQDPREQYF	-	15	few	TRBV5-1	TRBJ2-7
TGCAGTGCAGCCGACAGGGTCAGCACAGATACGCAGTATTTT	CSAADRVSTDTQYF	TRBD1	14	few	TRBV20-1	TRBJ2-3
TGCGCCAGCAGCCAAGCGATATCGGGCAGCCAGTACTTC	CASSQAISGSQYF	-	13	few	TRBV4-3	TRBJ2-5
TGTGCCAGCAGCGGCGTGTTGGTCTTAACTGAAGCTTTCTTT	CASSGVLVLTEAFF	-	14	few	TRBV7-9	TRBJ1-1
TGCAGTGCTAGAGATTTAGGTGGGACAACCTACAATGAGCAGTTCTTC	CSARDLGGTTYNEQFF	-	16	few	TRBV20-1	TRBJ2-1
TGTGCCAGCAGTTACTCAGGGGGGAGGGCTAATGAAAAACTGTTTTTT	CASSYSGGRANEKLFF	-	16	-	TRBV6-5	TRBJ1-4
TGTGCCAGCTCCCGACGGACAGGAAGGAGTATTGACACTGAAGCTTTCTTT	CASSRRTGRSIDTEAFF	TRBD1	17	-	TRBV18	TRBJ1-1
TGTGCCAGCAGCAAAGTCCTGACCCCGAGGTTTGTTGAAGCTTTCTTT	CASSKVLTPRFVEAFF	-	16	few	TRBV21-1	TRBJ1-1
TGCGCCAGCAGCTTGGGCCAGGGCCGGGACATTCAGTACTTC	CASSLGQGRDIQYF	-	14	-	TRBV5-1	TRBJ2-4
TGTGCCAGTGGGTCAGGAGTTTTATACGAGCAGTACTTC	CASGSGVLYEQYF	-	13	-	TRBV27	TRBJ2-7
TGTGCCAGCAGCAAAGGGTCTAGCGTTGGGGTTGGAGAGACCCAGTACTTC	CASSKGSSVGVGETQYF	-	17	-	TRBV5-8	TRBJ2-5
TGTGCCAGTAGTATAGATCTCCGGCTAGCGGGGGGGAGTGGTGAGCAGTTCTTC	CASSIDLRLAGGSGEQFF	TRBD2	18	few	TRBV19	TRBJ2-1
TGTGCCAGCAGGCGGGACACATTGAACACTGAAGCTTTCTTT	CASRRDTLNTEAFF	-	14	few	TRBV6-2/TRBV6-3	TRBJ1-1
TGTGCCAGCTCACCCCTCGGGACAGGGCCTGAAGCTTTCTTT	CASSPLGTGPEAFF	TRBD1	14	-	TRBV18	TRBJ1-1
TGTGCCAGCAGTGTGGAACAGGGGGCGGCAGATACGCAGTATTTT	CASSVEQGAADTQYF	TRBD1	15	-	TRBV2	TRBJ2-3
TGCGCCAGCAGCTTGGATCTCGCCTTTAATGAAAAACTGTTTTTT	CASSLDLAFNEKLFF	-	15	few	TRBV5-1	TRBJ1-4
TGTGCCAGCAGTGCGGGACTAGAGTACAATGAGCAGTTCTTC	CASSAGLEYNEQFF	TRBD2	14	once	TRBV6-1	TRBJ2-1
TGTGCCAGCAGCCGCACTAGCGGGAGGAGGACAGATACGCAGTATTTT	CASSRTSGRRTDTQYF	TRBD2	16	-	TRBV4-2	TRBJ2-3
TGCGCCAGCAGCTTGGGGGTTTCCGGGACCAACGTCCTGACTTTC	CASSLGVSGTNVLTF	-	15	-	TRBV5-1	TRBJ2-6
TGTGCCAGCAGCCATGGCGCGACTTACAATGAGCAGTTCTTC	CASSHGATYNEQFF	-	14	few	TRBV5-4	TRBJ2-1
TGTGCCAGCAGCTTGGCCGAGGGGGGCGGTACCTACGAGCAGTACTTC	CASSLAEGGGTYEQYF	-	16	few	TRBV5-5	TRBJ2-7
TGTGCCAGCAGCCTCAATTTCGCCTACGAGCAGTACTTC	CASSLNFAYEQYF	-	13	few	TRBV5-6	TRBJ2-7
TGCAGTGCTAGAGATATTTCTAGCGTCCAAGAGACCCAGTACTTC	CSARDISSVQETQYF	-	15	-	TRBV20-1	TRBJ2-5
TGCGCCAGCAGCCAAGATTCAGGGGCGTCCTACGAGCAGTACTTC	CASSQDSGASYEQYF	-	15	-	TRBV4-3	TRBJ2-7
TGCAGTGCCCTAGGAGGGACTAGCACAGATACGCAGTATTTT	CSALGGTSTDTQYF	-	14	many	TRBV20-1	TRBJ2-3
TGCAGTGCTAGGATTCAGGGCACGAACACTGAAGCTTTCTTT	CSARIQGTNTEAFF	-	14	-	TRBV20-1	TRBJ1-1
TGTGCCAGCAGCACTTCTAGTAGCGGGGTATACGAGCAGTACTTC	CASSTSSSGVYEQYF	TRBD2	15	-	TRBV7-2	TRBJ2-7
TGCAGTGCTACGGACTTGGGACTAGCGGGAAGGGAGCTGTTTTTT	CSATDLGLAGRELFF	TRBD2	15	-	TRBV20-1	TRBJ2-2
TGTGCCAGCAGCGGCAGAACCGTGGGACGAAACACCATATATTTT	CASSGRTVGRNTIYF	-	15	few	TRBV3-1	TRBJ1-3